The 28 T cell receptor beta chains below come from one sample, sequenced in a study of neoadjuvant nivolumab and ipilimumab in lung cancer. Data came from immunoSEQ multiplex PCR; TCRdb stores just in-frame clones and leaves some out. The repertoire has about 28,000 clones, 76% of them found once; the top ten carry 15% to 20%. Sequenced here: tumor tissue, sampled after neoadjuvant nivolumab, alone or with ipilimumab, at or shortly before surgery. The receptor source for this set is an adult with non-small cell lung cancer.

The chain couples TRBV15 to TRBJ1-3; D is possibly TRBD1 (6 bases). Germline V gene data show CDR1 as LNHNV and CDR2 as YYDKDF (reference sequence). CDR3 size: 17 residues. The V gene lost 2 bases and the J gene lost 0 bases, with 14 bases spanning the gap. CDR3 amino acids: CATSRPVQGSSGNTIYF. CDR3 nucleotide sequence: TGTGCCACCAGCAGACCCGTACAGGGAAGCTCTGGAAACACCATATATTTT. Full variable domain (missing parts from reference TRBV15 and TRBJ1-3): DAMVIQNPRYQVTQFGKPVTLSCSQTLNHNVMYWYQQKSSQAPKLLFHYYDKDFNNEADTPDNFQSRRPNTSFCFLDIRSPGLGDTAMYLCATSRPVQGSSGNTIYFGEGSWLTVV.

This chain joins TRBV5-1 and TRBJ2-1; TRBD2 agrees at 14 bases. Germline V gene lookup returns CDR1 SGHRS and CDR2 YFSETQ. V shed 4 bases and J 3 bases; nucleotides not matched to a gene: 6. This CDR3 comprises 17 residues. The CDR3 spells CASSTGLAGAYYNEQFF. The CDR3 coding sequence is TGCGCCAGCAGCACGGGACTAGCGGGGGCTTACTACAATGAGCAGTTCTTC. Drawing the rest from reference TRBV5-1 and TRBJ2-1, the complete variable domain is KAGVTQTPRYLIKTRGQQVTLSCSPISGHRSVSWYQQTPGQGLQFLFEYFSETQRNKGNFPGRFSGRQFSNSRSEMNVSTLELGDSALYLCASSTGLAGAYYNEQFFGPGTRLTVL.

V is TRBV30 and J is TRBJ2-7, with D perhaps matching TRBD1 (5 bases). The length of the CDR3 is 14 residues. V shed 0 bases and J shed 3 bases, with 12 bases lying between them. Germline V gives CDR1 GTSNPN, CDR2 SVGIG (reference sequence). The CDR3 protein is CAWSVPWQGYEQYF. In DNA, the CDR3 is TGTGCCTGGAGTGTACCGTGGCAGGGCTACGAGCAGTACTTC.

This sequence joins TRBV6-5 and TRBJ2-1, with D possibly matching TRBD2 (5 bases). Germline V CDR1 and CDR2: MNHEY, SVGAGI. This CDR3 has 15 residues. V was clipped by 8 bases and J by 0 bases, with 14 bases between them. This CDR3 is CASATLGSSYNEQFF. As DNA, the CDR3 is TGTGCCAGCGCAACACTGGGGAGCTCCTACAATGAGCAGTTCTTC.

This clone was counted a few times. This sequence joins TRBV7-8 and TRBJ2-5; D remains unclear. This CDR3 is 17 amino acids long. Germline CDR1 is SGHVS and CDR2 is FQNEAQ. Trimming stripped 1 base from V and 0 bases from J, with 15 bases between. The chain's CDR3 is CASSLGPGRTYQETQYF. CDR3 bases: TGTGCCAGCAGCTTAGGGCCCGGCAGGACGTACCAAGAGACCCAGTACTTC.

The rearrangement uses TRBV19 and TRBJ1-5; D ambiguous. This CDR3 comprises 15 residues. Trimming removed 0 bases from V and 0 bases from J, with 6 bases in between. The germline V gene has CDR1 LNHDA and CDR2 SQIVND (reference sequence). The chain's CDR3 is CASSIEQSSNQPQHF. The CDR3 coding sequence is TGTGCCAGTAGTATAGAACAGAGTAGCAATCAGCCCCAGCATTTT.

The chain carries TRBV5-1 and TRBJ1-1; D unresolved. CDR1 is SGHRS, CDR2 YFSETQ, per germline. Trimming left V 4 bases short and J 1 base short, with 11 bases between. This CDR3 spans 14 amino acids. DNA for the CDR3: TGCGCCAGCAGCCCCTCGGGCCGGAACACTGAAGCTTTCTTT. Encoded protein: CASSPSGRNTEAFF.

In nucleotides, the CDR3 is TGCGCCAGCAGGGAAAGATGGGGACAGGGGGCGGGTGAGCAGTTCTTC. Translated: CASRERWGQGAGEQFF. The rearrangement uses TRBV5-1 and TRBJ2-1; 12 nucleotides align to TRBD1. V was pared by 5 bases and J by 9 bases, with 12 bases of the junction left unmatched. The length of the CDR3 is 16 residues. Germline V gene lookup returns CDR1 SGHRS and CDR2 YFSETQ.

The CDR3 region is CASSLGGGLAPEQYF. The CDR3 DNA follows: TGTGCCAGCAGCTTAGGGGGGGGACTAGCGCCCGAGCAGTACTTC. The chain employs TRBV7-2 and TRBJ2-7; 10 positions agree with TRBD2. CDR1 and CDR2 (germline): SGHTA, FQGNSA. The CDR3 totals 15 residues. V trimming: 1 base; J trimming: 6 bases; junction bases outside the gene matches: 6.

In DNA, the CDR3 is TGTGCCAGCAGCTTGTTCGGGCTAGGAAAAAATGAAAAACTGTTTTTT. It translates to CASSLFGLGKNEKLFF. This sequence joins TRBV5-6 and TRBJ1-4; D uncertain. The V and J ends lost 1 base and 5 bases respectively, with 15 bases between them. CDR1 SGHDT and CDR2 YYEEEE come from the germline V gene. There are 16 residues in the CDR3.

The V call is TRBV7-9, the J call TRBJ1-2; D is uncertain. The CDR3 totals 13 residues. The V and J ends lost 4 bases and 2 bases respectively, with 8 bases between them. In germline, CDR1 is SEHNR, CDR2 FQNEAQ (reference sequence). CDR3 nucleotides: TGTGCCAGCAGCTCCACGCTCAACTATGGCTACACCTTC. It specifies CASSSTLNYGYTF.

V and J are TRBV5-1 and TRBJ2-7, with 7 bases fitting TRBD1. Trimming removed 4 bases from V and 2 bases from J; junction bases left unmatched: 9. CDR3 length: 15 amino acids. Looked up from germline, CDR1 is SGHRS and CDR2 is YFSETQ. The CDR3 protein is CASSKSGDRTYEQYF. As DNA, the CDR3 is TGCGCCAGCAGCAAGTCTGGGGACAGAACCTACGAGCAGTACTTC.

V and J are TRBV5-1 and TRBJ2-5, with TRBD1 matching over 9 bases. Per germline, CDR1 SGHRS and CDR2 YFSETQ. The junction had 9 bases not matched to a gene; V was cut back by 4 bases and J by 5 bases. CDR3 size: 15 residues. CDR3 sequence reads: CASSPGTGRDETQYF. In DNA, the CDR3 is TGCGCCAGCAGCCCCGGGACAGGGAGAGATGAGACCCAGTACTTC.

V usage is TRBV7-2 and J usage is TRBJ2-2, with a tentative D call TRBD2 (6 bases). Trimming removed 2 bases at V and 1 base at J, with 11 bases between. Germline CDR1 is SGHTA and CDR2 is FQGNSA. The CDR3 covers 16 residues. The CDR3 here is CASSLREVGNTGELFF. The DNA for the CDR3 is TGTGCCAGCAGCTTAAGGGAGGTCGGGAACACCGGGGAGCTGTTTTTT.

Here the CDR3 reads CASSLGSEIKAFF. The CDR3 DNA follows: TGTGCCAGCAGCTTAGGATCGGAGATAAAAGCTTTCTTT. The J gene is TRBJ1-1, the V gene TRBV11-1; D not certain. CDR1 is SGHAT, CDR2 FQDESV, per germline (reference sequence). Trimming removed 1 base from V and 9 bases from J, with 12 bases in between. CDR3 length: 13 residues.

This clone was observed a handful of times. The genes are TRBV11-3 and TRBJ1-5, with D possibly matching TRBD1 (6 bases). Germline lookup yields CDR1 SGHNT and CDR2 YENEEA. The CDR3 length is 15 residues. V gave up 4 bases and J gave up 0 bases, with 10 bases separating them. The CDR3 loop is CASSSRQVSNQPQHF. The CDR3 bases are TGTGCCAGCAGCTCCCGACAGGTTAGCAATCAGCCCCAGCATTTT.

This chain uses TRBV7-9 with TRBJ2-5; 8 nucleotides line up with TRBD1. V was pared by 4 bases and J by 5 bases, with 6 bases of the junction left unmatched. The CDR3 has 14 residues. Germline CDR1 is SEHNR and CDR2 is FQNEAQ (reference sequence). The DNA for the CDR3 is TGTGCCAGCAGCTCGACAGGGGCCGGGGAGACCCAGTACTTC. Translation gives CASSSTGAGETQYF.

This chain uses TRBV7-9 with TRBJ2-1; a weak D match, TRBD1 (6 bases). CDR3 length: 15 amino acids. V lost 2 bases and J 3 bases, leaving 11 bases between the germline ends. CDR1 and CDR2 (germline): SEHNR, FQNEAQ (reference sequence). The CDR3 nucleotides read TGTGCCAGCAGCTTAACACAGGGCTACTACAATGAGCAGTTCTTC. This codes for CASSLTQGYYNEQFF.

CDR3 amino acids: CASSLGAGGTEAFF. Written as DNA, the CDR3 is TGCGCCAGCAGCTTGGGTGCAGGGGGCACTGAAGCTTTCTTT. The chain links TRBV5-1 to TRBJ1-1, with 7 bases that match TRBD1. This CDR3 has 14 amino acids. CDR1 SGHRS and CDR2 YFSETQ come from the germline V gene. Trimming removed 0 bases from V and 4 bases from J; junction bases left unmatched: 3.

The chain uses TRBV5-1 and TRBJ2-3; no clear D gene. This CDR3 has 14 amino acids. Germline loops: CDR1 SGHRS, CDR2 YFSETQ. Trimming removed 4 bases at V and 0 bases at J, with 9 bases between. The CDR3 nucleotides read TGCGCCAGCAGCCTCCGTCCCAGCACAGATACGCAGTATTTT. This codes for CASSLRPSTDTQYF.

This clone has just a few counts. The chain has TRBV9 and TRBJ1-6; unclear D gene. This CDR3 spans 13 amino acids. The V end was cut by 0 bases, the J end by 7 bases, with 5 bases between. Per germline, CDR1 SGDLS and CDR2 YYNGEE. CDR3 loop: CASSVEINSPLHF. The CDR3 coding sequence is TGTGCCAGCAGCGTAGAAATCAATTCACCCCTCCACTTT.

The CDR3 loop is CASSPRTSGQETQYF. CDR3 nucleotide sequence: TGTGCCAGCAGCCCGAGGACTAGCGGGCAAGAGACCCAGTACTTC. The chain employs TRBV5-4 and TRBJ2-5; TRBD2 matches 11 bases. CDR3 length: 15 residues. Germline V lookup: CDR1 SGHNT, CDR2 YYREEE (reference sequence). The J segment lost 2 bases and the V segment lost 4 bases, leaving 4 bases of the junction unmatched. Complete variable domain (other parts from reference TRBV5-4 and TRBJ2-5): ETGVTQSPTHLIKTRGQQVTLRCSSQSGHNTVSWYQQALGQGPQFIFQYYREEENGRGNFPPRFSGLQFPNYSSELNVNALELDDSALYLCASSPRTSGQETQYFGPGTRLLVL.

V is TRBV6-1 and J is TRBJ2-7; a possible D gene is TRBD1 (6 bases). Germline CDR1 is MNHNS and CDR2 is SASEGT. V gave up 7 bases and J gave up 9 bases, with 25 bases separating them. The CDR3 extends over 15 amino acids. The CDR3 region is CASNRGMDLYEWQYF. The DNA of the CDR3 is TGTGCCAGCAATAGGGGGATGGATCTCTACGAGTGGCAGTACTTC.

This chain joins TRBV13 and TRBJ2-2; D remains unclear. The CDR3 runs 11 residues. The germline gives CDR1 PRHDT, CDR2 FYEKMQ (reference sequence). The V gene lost 2 bases and the J gene lost 5 bases, with 0 bases spanning the gap. CDR3 DNA sequence: TGTGCCAGCAGCTTAACCGGGGAGCTGTTTTTT. This translates into CASSLTGELFF.

This chain joins TRBV5-5 and TRBJ2-1; 7 bases match TRBD2. This CDR3 spans 16 amino acids. V shed 0 bases and J 0 bases; nucleotides not matched to a gene: 3. Germline assignment: CDR1 SGHKS and CDR2 YYEKEE (reference sequence). CDR3 nucleotide sequence: TGTGCCAGCAGCTTGGTCGGGGGGAGCTCCTACAATGAGCAGTTCTTC. Translated, it gives CASSLVGGSSYNEQFF.

This clone turned up a few times. The chain links TRBV9 to TRBJ2-1; TRBD1 matches 9 bases. Germline V gene data show CDR1 as SGDLS and CDR2 as YYNGEE. V trimming: 2 bases; J trimming: 4 bases; junction bases outside the gene matches: 4. This CDR3 comprises 15 residues. The CDR3 region has the DNA TGTGCCAGCAGCGTGGGGACAGGGTCGTACAATGAGCAGTTCTTC. Amino acids: CASSVGTGSYNEQFF.

This clone occurred once. The genes are TRBV4-3 and TRBJ1-2, with D perhaps matching TRBD1 (5 bases). Trimming took 0 bases from V and 4 from J, leaving 12 bases between them. This CDR3 comprises 15 residues. Germline V gives CDR1 LGHNA, CDR2 YSLEER. The CDR3 sequence: CASSQDLTAPYGYTF. CDR3 sequence (DNA): TGCGCCAGCAGCCAAGATTTGACAGCTCCCTATGGCTACACCTTC.

The CDR3 DNA reads TGTGCCAGCAGGGGGACAGGCGCTTACTACACCTTC. Protein sequence: CASRGTGAYYTF. The genes are TRBV2 and TRBJ1-2; TRBD1 aligns across 8 bases. Looked up from germline, CDR1 is SNHLY and CDR2 is FYNNEI. Germline trimming cut 6 bases from V and 10 bases from J; bases unmatched to any gene: 7. The CDR3 is made up of 12 amino acids.